These 6 T cell receptor beta chains share one sample of origin, sequenced in a study of blood T cell repertoires in COVID-19. This table comes from immunoSEQ multiplex PCR, and its TCRdb copy is limited to in-frame clones, with some not included. The sample comprises about 250,000 clones, under 90% of which are singletons, and 0.85% to 0.95% rests with the top ten. Input material: peripheral blood. The receptors were gathered from a woman in her forties who had recovered from COVID-19.

The chain carries TRBV28 and TRBJ1-4; TRBD1 matches at 7 bases. V lost 8 bases to trimming and J lost 8 bases; unmatched junction nucleotides: 8. The length of the CDR3 is 13 residues. The germline V gene encodes CDR1 MDHEN and CDR2 SYDVKM. The CDR3 DNA reads as TGTGCCAGCTCGACAGGGAATGGAGAAAAACTGTTTTTT. Translation: CASSTGNGEKLFF.

V gene TRBV3-1 (or the pseudogene TRBV3-2) combines with J gene TRBJ1-1, with no clear D. This CDR3 has 12 amino acids. Germline V gives CDR1 LGHDT, CDR2 YNNKEL (reference sequence). Deletions cut 5 bases from V and 4 bases from J, with 8 bases between. The CDR3 DNA reads as TGTGCCAGCAGCGACGGAGGCACTGAAGCTTTCTTT. Translating it yields CASSDGGTEAFF.

Notes on this clone: This CDR3 is also generated by other DNA sequences in the sample. The genes are TRBV5-1 and TRBJ2-1; 8 bases map to TRBD2. This CDR3 has 15 amino acids. From germline, CDR1 is SGHRS and CDR2 YFSETQ. V trimming: 4 bases; J trimming: 4 bases; junction bases outside the gene matches: 7. CDR3 in amino acids: CASSPTSGAYNEQFF. The CDR3, as DNA: TGCGCCAGCAGCCCCACTAGCGGAGCTTACAATGAGCAGTTCTTC. Drawing the rest from reference TRBV5-1 and TRBJ2-1, the complete variable domain is KAGVTQTPRYLIKTRGQQVTLSCSPISGHRSVSWYQQTPGQGLQFLFEYFSETQRNKGNFPGRFSGRQFSNSRSEMNVSTLELGDSALYLCASSPTSGAYNEQFFGPGTRLTVL.

This chain joins TRBV6-6 and TRBJ2-1, with 10 nucleotides matching TRBD1. CDR3 length: 15 residues. Germline CDR1 reads MNHNY; CDR2 reads SVGAGI (reference sequence). J was trimmed by 9 bases and V by 5 bases; bases with no gene match: 10. The CDR3 spells CASSHTDRGLGEQFF. DNA for the CDR3: TGTGCCAGCAGTCATACAGACAGGGGGCTTGGTGAGCAGTTCTTC.

The chain is built from TRBV14 and TRBJ1-4; weak D call: TRBD1 (6 bases). This CDR3 is built from 13 residues. From germline, CDR1 is SGHDN and CDR2 FVKESK. V dropped 3 bases and J dropped 4 bases, with 6 bases sitting between them. DNA for the CDR3: TGTGCCAGCAGCCAGGGACATAATGAAAAACTGTTTTTT. Its translation: CASSQGHNEKLFF.

V and J are TRBV1 and TRBJ2-5; TRBD2 was called by the table and not checked on the DNA. TRBV1 represents a pseudogene. The CDR3 has 13 amino acids. CDR3 DNA sequence: TGCACCAGCAGCCAACGGCTAGCAGAGACCCAGTACTTC. As protein: CTSSQRLAETQYF.